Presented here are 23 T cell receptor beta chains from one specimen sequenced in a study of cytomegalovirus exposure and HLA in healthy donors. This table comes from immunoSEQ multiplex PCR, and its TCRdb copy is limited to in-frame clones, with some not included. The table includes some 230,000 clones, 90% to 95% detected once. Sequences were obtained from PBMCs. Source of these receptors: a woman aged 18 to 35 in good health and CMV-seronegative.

For the CDR3, the DNA is TGTGCCAGTAGTATAACAGGGGAGTGGGAGACCCAGTACTTC. Translation gives CASSITGEWETQYF. The chain uses TRBV19 and TRBJ2-5; TRBD1 aligns across 7 bases. The CDR3 loop spans 14 amino acids. Trimming cost V 2 bases and J 5 bases; bases outside gene matches: 5. Per germline, CDR1 LNHDA and CDR2 SQIVND (reference sequence).

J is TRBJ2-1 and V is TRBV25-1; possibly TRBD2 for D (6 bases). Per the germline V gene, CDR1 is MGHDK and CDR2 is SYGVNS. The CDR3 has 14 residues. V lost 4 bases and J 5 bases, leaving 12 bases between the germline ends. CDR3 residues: CASSAEEGNNEQFF. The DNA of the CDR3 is TGTGCCAGCAGTGCCGAGGAGGGGAACAATGAGCAGTTCTTC.

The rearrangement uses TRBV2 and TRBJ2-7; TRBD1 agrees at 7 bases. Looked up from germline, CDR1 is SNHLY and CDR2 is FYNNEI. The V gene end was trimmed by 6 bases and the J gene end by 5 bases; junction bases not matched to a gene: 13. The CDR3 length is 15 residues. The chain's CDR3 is CASSLFGTDRDEQYF. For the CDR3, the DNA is TGTGCCAGCAGCCTCTTTGGGACAGATCGCGACGAGCAGTACTTC.

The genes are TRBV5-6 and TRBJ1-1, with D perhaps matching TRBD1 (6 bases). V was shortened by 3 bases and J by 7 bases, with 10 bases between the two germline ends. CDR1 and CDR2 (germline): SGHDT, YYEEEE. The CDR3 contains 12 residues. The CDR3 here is CASSSDRSEAFF. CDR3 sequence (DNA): TGTGCCAGCAGCTCCGACAGGAGTGAAGCTTTCTTT.

CDR3 region: CASSLELGGYQAFF. As DNA, the CDR3 is TGTGCCAGCAGCTTAGAATTGGGAGGGTATCAGGCTTTCTTT. This chain links TRBV7-2 with TRBJ1-1; D gene ambiguous. There are 14 residues in the CDR3. Trimming cost V 1 base and J 11 bases, with 17 bases left between them. Germline V gives CDR1 SGHTA, CDR2 FQGNSA. The whole variable domain, remainder taken from reference TRBV7-2 and TRBJ1-1, is GAGVSQSPSNKVTEKGKDVELRCDPISGHTALYWYRQSLGQGLEFLIYFQGNSAPDKSGLPSDRFSAERTGGSVSTLTIQRTQQEDSAVYLCASSLELGGYQAFFGQGTRLTVV.

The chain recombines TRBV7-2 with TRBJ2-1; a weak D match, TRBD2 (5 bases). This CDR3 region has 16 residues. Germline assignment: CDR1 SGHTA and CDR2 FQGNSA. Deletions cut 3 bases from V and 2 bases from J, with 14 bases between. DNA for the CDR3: TGTGCCAGCAGCTTGCCGGGCGGGCCAGCCTACAATGAGCAGTTCTTC. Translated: CASSLPGGPAYNEQFF.

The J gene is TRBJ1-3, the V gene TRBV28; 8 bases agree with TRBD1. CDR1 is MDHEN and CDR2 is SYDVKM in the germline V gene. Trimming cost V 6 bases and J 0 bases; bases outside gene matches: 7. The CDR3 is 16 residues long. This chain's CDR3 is CASRTTGAVSGNTIYF. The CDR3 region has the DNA TGTGCCAGCAGGACGACAGGGGCCGTCTCTGGAAACACCATATATTTT.

The DNA of the CDR3 is TGCAGCGTCAGACGCCTAATAAGCGGAACCTACTACAATGAGCAGTTCTTC. It translates to CSVRRLISGTYYNEQFF. The V gene is TRBV29-1, the J gene TRBJ2-1, with a weak D call TRBD2 (5 bases). In germline, CDR1 is SQVTM, CDR2 ANQGSEA. With 6 bases removed from V and 3 bases from J, the gap between germline ends came to 24 bases. The length of the CDR3 is 17 residues.

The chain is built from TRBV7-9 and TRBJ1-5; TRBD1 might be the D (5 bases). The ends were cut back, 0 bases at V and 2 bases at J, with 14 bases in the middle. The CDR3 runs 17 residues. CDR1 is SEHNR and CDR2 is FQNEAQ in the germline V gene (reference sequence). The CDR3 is CASSLALGREGNQPQHF. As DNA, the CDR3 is TGTGCCAGCAGCTTAGCTTTGGGCAGGGAGGGCAATCAGCCCCAGCATTTT.

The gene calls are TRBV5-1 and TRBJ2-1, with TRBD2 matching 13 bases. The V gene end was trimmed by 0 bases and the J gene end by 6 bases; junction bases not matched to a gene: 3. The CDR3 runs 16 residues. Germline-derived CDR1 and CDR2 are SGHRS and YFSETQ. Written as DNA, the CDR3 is TGCGCCAGCAGCTTGGTACTAGCGGGAGGGACCAATGAGCAGTTCTTC. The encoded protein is CASSLVLAGGTNEQFF.

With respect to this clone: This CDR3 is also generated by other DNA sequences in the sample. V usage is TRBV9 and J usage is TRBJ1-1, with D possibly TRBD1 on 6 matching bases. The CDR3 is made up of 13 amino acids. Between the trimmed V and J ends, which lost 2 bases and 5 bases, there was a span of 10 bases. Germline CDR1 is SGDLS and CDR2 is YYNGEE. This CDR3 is CASSVTQGTEAFF. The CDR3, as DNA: TGTGCCAGCAGCGTTACACAGGGAACTGAAGCTTTCTTT. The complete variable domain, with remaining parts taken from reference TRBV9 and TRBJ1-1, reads DSGVTQTPKHLITATGQRVTLRCSPRSGDLSVYWYQQSLDQGLQFLIQYYNGEERAKGNILERFSAQQFPDLHSELNLSSLELGDSALYFCASSVTQGTEAFFGQGTRLTVV.

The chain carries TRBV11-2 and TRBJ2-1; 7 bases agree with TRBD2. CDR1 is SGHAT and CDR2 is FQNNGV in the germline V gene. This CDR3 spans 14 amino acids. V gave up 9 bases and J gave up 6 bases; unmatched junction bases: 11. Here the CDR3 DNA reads TGTGCCAGTGGGAGGGCTAGCGGCCTCAATGAGCAGTTCTTC. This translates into CASGRASGLNEQFF.

The CDR3 protein is CASTRGYGYTF. The CDR3 region has the DNA TGTGCCAGCACCCGGGGCTATGGCTACACCTTC. This chain joins TRBV11-2 and TRBJ1-2; no clear D gene. V lost 7 bases, J lost 4 bases, and 7 bases lay in between. Germline loops: CDR1 SGHAT, CDR2 FQNNGV. The CDR3 length is 11 residues.

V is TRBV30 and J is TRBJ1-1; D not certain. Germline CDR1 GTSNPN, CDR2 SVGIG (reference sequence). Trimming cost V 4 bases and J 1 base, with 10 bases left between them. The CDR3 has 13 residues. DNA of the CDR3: TGTGCCTGGAATCTCCACGGGAACACTGAAGCTTTCTTT. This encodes CAWNLHGNTEAFF.

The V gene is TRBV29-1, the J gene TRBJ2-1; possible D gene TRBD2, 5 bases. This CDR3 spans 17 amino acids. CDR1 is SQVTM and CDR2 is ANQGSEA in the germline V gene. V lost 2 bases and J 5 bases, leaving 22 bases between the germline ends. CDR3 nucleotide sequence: TGCAGCGTTGAATACAGCGGACCCGGTGGTGAGGACAATGAGCAGTTCTTC. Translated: CSVEYSGPGGEDNEQFF.

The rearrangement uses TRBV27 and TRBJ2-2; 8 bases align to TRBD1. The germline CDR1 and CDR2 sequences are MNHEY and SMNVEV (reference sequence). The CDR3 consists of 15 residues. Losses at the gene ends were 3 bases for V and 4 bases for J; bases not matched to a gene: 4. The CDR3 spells CASSFWDRSTGELFF. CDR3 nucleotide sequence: TGTGCCAGCAGTTTTTGGGACAGGAGCACCGGGGAGCTGTTTTTT.

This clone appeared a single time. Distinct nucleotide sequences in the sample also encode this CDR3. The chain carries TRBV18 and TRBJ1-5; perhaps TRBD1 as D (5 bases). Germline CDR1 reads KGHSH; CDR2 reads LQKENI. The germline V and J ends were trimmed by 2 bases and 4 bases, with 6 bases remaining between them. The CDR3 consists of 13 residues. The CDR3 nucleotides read TGTGCCAGCTCACCAGGGGGGAATCAGCCCCAGCATTTT. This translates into CASSPGGNQPQHF.

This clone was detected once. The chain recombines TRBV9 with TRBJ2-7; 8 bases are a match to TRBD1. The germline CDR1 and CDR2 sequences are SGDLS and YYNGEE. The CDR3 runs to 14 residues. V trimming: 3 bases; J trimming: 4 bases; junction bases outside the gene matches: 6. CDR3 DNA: TGTGCCAGCAGCGCAGGGGGCAGGGCATACGAGCAGTACTTC. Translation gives CASSAGGRAYEQYF.

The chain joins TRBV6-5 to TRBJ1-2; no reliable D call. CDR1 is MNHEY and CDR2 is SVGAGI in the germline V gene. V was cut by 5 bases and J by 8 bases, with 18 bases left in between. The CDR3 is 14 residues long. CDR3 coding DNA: TGTGCCAGCAGTCGGTCCAATGAGCGGCAGGGCTACACCTTC. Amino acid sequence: CASSRSNERQGYTF.

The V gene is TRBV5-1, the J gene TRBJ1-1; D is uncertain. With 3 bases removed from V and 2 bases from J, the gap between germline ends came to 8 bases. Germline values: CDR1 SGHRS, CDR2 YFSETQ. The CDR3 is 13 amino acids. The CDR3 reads CASSYGINTEAFF. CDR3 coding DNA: TGCGCCAGCAGCTACGGTATAAACACTGAAGCTTTCTTT.

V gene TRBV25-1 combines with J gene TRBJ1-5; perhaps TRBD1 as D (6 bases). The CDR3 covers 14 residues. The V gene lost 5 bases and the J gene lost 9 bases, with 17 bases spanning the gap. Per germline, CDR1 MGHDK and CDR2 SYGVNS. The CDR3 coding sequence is TGTGCCAGCAGTCAACCAGGGGTTTCTCCGCCCCAGCATTTT. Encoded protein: CASSQPGVSPPQHF.

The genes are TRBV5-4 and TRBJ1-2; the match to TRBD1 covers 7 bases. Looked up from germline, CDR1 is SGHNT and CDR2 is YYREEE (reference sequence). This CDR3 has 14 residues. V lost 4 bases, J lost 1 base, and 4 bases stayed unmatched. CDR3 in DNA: TGTGCCAGCAGCCCGGGACAGCATAACTATGGCTACACCTTC. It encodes CASSPGQHNYGYTF.

CDR3 coding DNA: TGTGCCAGTAATAACCTGGGGGCAGGGGCGCGGCAGCCCCAGCATTTT. The encoded protein is CASNNLGAGARQPQHF. The chain links TRBV19 to TRBJ1-5; D may be TRBD1 (6 bases). The CDR3 is made up of 16 amino acids. Trimming took 7 bases from V and 7 from J, leaving 23 bases between them. Per germline, CDR1 LNHDA and CDR2 SQIVND (reference sequence). The full variable domain, rest sourced from reference TRBV19 and TRBJ1-5, is DGGITQSPKYLFRKEGQNVTLSCEQNLNHDAMYWYRQDPGQGLRLIYYSQIVNDFQKGDIAEGYSVSREKKESFPLTVTSAQKNPTAFYLCASNNLGAGARQPQHFGDGTRLSIL.